Shown below are 17 T cell receptor beta chains from a single sample sequenced in a study of T cell responses to AZD1222 COVID-19 vaccine. Only in-frame clones appear in the TCRdb table, and some are missing; sequencing was by immunoSEQ multiplex PCR. The sample has approximately 210,000 clones; around 94% are singletons. The starting material was peripheral blood, obtained 28 days after the second dose of the MenACWY control vaccine. These TCRs come from an adult who received the MenACWY meningococcal vaccine as a control.

This clone showed up just once. The gene calls are TRBV2 and TRBJ1-6, with a weak D call TRBD1 (6 bases). V was pared by 2 bases and J by 2 bases, with 7 bases between. The germline CDR1 and CDR2 sequences are SNHLY and FYNNEI. The CDR3 loop spans 15 amino acids. The CDR3 spells CASSETGPYNSPLHF. DNA for the CDR3: TGTGCCAGCAGTGAAACAGGGCCCTATAATTCACCCCTCCACTTT.

The V call is TRBV13, the J call TRBJ2-1; 12 positions match TRBD2. The CDR3 length is 17 residues. Germline trimming cut 4 bases from V and 5 bases from J; bases unmatched to any gene: 9. Germline CDR1 and CDR2: PRHDT and FYEKMQ (reference sequence). The CDR3 here is CASSWESRTSGNNEQFF. The CDR3 nucleotides are TGTGCCAGCAGCTGGGAGTCGAGGACTAGCGGGAACAATGAGCAGTTCTTC.

V gene TRBV7-3 combines with J gene TRBJ2-5; unclear D gene. Germline loops: CDR1 SGHTA, CDR2 FQGTGA. The ends were cut back, 1 base at V and 5 bases at J, with 8 bases in the middle. The CDR3 spans 13 residues. As DNA, the CDR3 is TGTGCCAGCAGCTTAAGTCCCCTGGAGACCCAGTACTTC. It encodes CASSLSPLETQYF.

This chain connects TRBV27 to TRBJ1-4; TRBD1 aligns across 7 bases. Germline values: CDR1 MNHEY, CDR2 SMNVEV (reference sequence). This CDR3 spans 18 amino acids. Germline trimming cut 4 bases from V and 8 bases from J; bases unmatched to any gene: 19. The CDR3 here is CASSSRSRPGQSSEKLFF. The CDR3 nucleotides are TGTGCCAGCAGTTCCCGCTCAAGACCGGGACAGAGTTCCGAAAAACTGTTTTTT.

For the CDR3, the DNA is TGTGCCAGCAGTCCCCGACGGACTAGCGGCGTTAATGAGCAGTTCTTC. It translates to CASSPRRTSGVNEQFF. J is TRBJ2-1 and V is TRBV27; 10 nucleotides match TRBD2. V trimming: 5 bases; J trimming: 7 bases; junction bases outside the gene matches: 11. CDR1 is MNHEY, CDR2 SMNVEV, per germline (reference sequence). This CDR3 has 16 residues.

The V and J genes are TRBV19 and TRBJ2-7; D is ambiguous. V lost 3 bases, J lost 5 bases, and 14 bases lay in between. Germline V gene data show CDR1 as LNHDA and CDR2 as SQIVND (reference sequence). CDR3 length: 14 residues. Here the CDR3 DNA reads TGTGCCAGTAGTATCGGAAAGGGTCCCCACGAGCAGTACTTC. Its protein is CASSIGKGPHEQYF.

V gene TRBV28 combines with J gene TRBJ2-3; D is possibly TRBD2 (6 bases). Trimming shortened V by 2 bases and J by 5 bases, and 14 bases separated the two germline ends. Looked up from germline, CDR1 is MDHEN and CDR2 is SYDVKM. The CDR3 has 15 amino acids. The CDR3 nucleotides are TGTGCCAGCAGTTTACCCTCGGGGGATGGAGATACGCAGTATTTT. This codes for CASSLPSGDGDTQYF.

The chain couples TRBV7-9 to TRBJ1-4; TRBD1 aligns across 8 bases. J lost 0 bases, V lost 5 bases, and 5 bases had no gene match. Germline CDR1 reads SEHNR; CDR2 reads FQNEAQ (reference sequence). CDR3 size: 16 residues. CDR3 in amino acids: CASSKGQASTNEKLFF. The CDR3, as DNA: TGTGCCAGCAGCAAGGGACAGGCTTCAACTAATGAAAAACTGTTTTTT.

The chain joins TRBV5-4 to TRBJ2-7, with D perhaps matching TRBD2 (5 bases). The germline V gene has CDR1 SGHNT and CDR2 YYREEE (reference sequence). The ends were cut back, 2 bases at V and 4 bases at J, with 13 bases in the middle. The CDR3 runs 14 residues. CDR3 in DNA: TGTGCCAGCAGCTTACCCAGCGGACTTTACGAGCAGTACTTC. Encoded protein: CASSLPSGLYEQYF. Combining the CDR3 with reference TRBV5-4 and TRBJ2-7 gives the whole variable domain ETGVTQSPTHLIKTRGQQVTLRCSSQSGHNTVSWYQQALGQGPQFIFQYYREEENGRGNFPPRFSGLQFPNYSSELNVNALELDDSALYLCASSLPSGLYEQYFGPGTRLTVT.

This chain uses TRBV19 with TRBJ2-7, with 11 nucleotides matching TRBD2. This CDR3 contains 15 residues. Per germline, CDR1 LNHDA and CDR2 SQIVND (reference sequence). Trimming cost V 5 bases and J 4 bases; bases outside gene matches: 7. The CDR3 sequence: CASSPTSGRTYEQYF. DNA of the CDR3: TGTGCCAGTAGTCCCACTAGCGGGAGAACATACGAGCAGTACTTC.

The chain couples TRBV5-1 to TRBJ2-2, with 7 bases lining up with TRBD2. The germline CDR1 and CDR2 sequences are SGHRS and YFSETQ. The CDR3 runs to 14 residues. The ends lost 0 bases at V and 5 bases at J; junction bases unmatched: 1. CDR3 sequence reads: CASSLAGGTGELFF. The CDR3 bases are TGCGCCAGCAGCTTGGCCGGGGGGACCGGGGAGCTGTTTTTT.

This rearrangement joins TRBV6-2 or TRBV6-3 to TRBJ1-1; a possible D gene is TRBD1 (6 bases). The CDR3 totals 16 residues. The ends were cut back, 6 bases at V and 8 bases at J, with 25 bases in the middle. CDR1 and CDR2 (germline): MNHEY, SVGEGT. CDR3 amino acids: CASSLFGGPYRTEAFF. CDR3 nucleotides: TGTGCCAGCAGCCTCTTCGGGGGCCCGTACCGGACAGAAGCTTTCTTT.

The V gene is TRBV7-9, the J gene TRBJ2-1, with 10 positions matching TRBD2. The CDR3 runs to 18 residues. Germline lookup yields CDR1 SEHNR and CDR2 FQNEAQ (reference sequence). J lost 7 bases, V lost 1 base, and 13 bases had no gene match. The CDR3 loop reads CASSLGPRGLAASNEQFF. CDR3 in DNA: TGTGCCAGCAGCTTAGGACCTCGAGGACTAGCGGCTAGTAATGAGCAGTTCTTC.

The V and J genes are TRBV3-1 (or the pseudogene TRBV3-2) and TRBJ2-1; a weak D match, TRBD1 (5 bases). Germline assignment: CDR1 LGHDT and CDR2 YNNKEL (reference sequence). CDR3 length equals 17 residues. Deletions cut 0 bases from V and 1 base from J, with 13 bases between. CDR3 bases: TGTGCCAGCAGCCAAGATTCGGGCAGGGAATCCTACAATGAGCAGTTCTTC. Its protein is CASSQDSGRESYNEQFF.

The chain links TRBV6-6 to TRBJ2-6, with D unclear. CDR1 is MNHNY and CDR2 is SVGAGI in the germline V gene (reference sequence). V lost 6 bases and J 1 base, leaving 7 bases between the germline ends. This CDR3 spans 14 amino acids. CDR3 DNA: TGTGCCAGCAGCCTTTATTCTGGGGCCAACGTCCTGACTTTC. It codes for CASSLYSGANVLTF.

This clone has a single count. The CDR3, as DNA: TGTGCCAGCAGCGTAGGTCCTAGCATCCTTGAGACCCAGTACTTC. Translated, it gives CASSVGPSILETQYF. The V call is TRBV9, the J call TRBJ2-5; maybe TRBD2 (5 bases). The CDR3 is 15 amino acids. Deletions cut 0 bases from V and 5 bases from J, with 14 bases between. Germline-derived CDR1 and CDR2 are SGDLS and YYNGEE.

The CDR3 nucleotides read TGTGCCAGTAGTGACCGGGACAGGAGCTCCTACGAGCAGTACTTC. Translated: CASSDRDRSSYEQYF. The rearrangement joins TRBV19 to TRBJ2-7, with 8 bases identical to TRBD1. CDR1 is LNHDA, CDR2 SQIVND, per germline (reference sequence). The CDR3 contains 15 residues. V lost 5 bases, J lost 0 bases, and 6 bases stayed unmatched.